This entry describes one TCR beta chain. As yet, its antigen is unknown. The investigators split CD4+ cells into a CD45RA+ naive subset and a CD45RA-negative memory subset. The sample belongs to a study of shared clonotypes between healthy human individuals. Regarding the study as a whole: Against clonotypes common to all four donors, non-shared ones had lower generation probabilities. Collection of samples was limited to blood; tissue repertoires likely differ.

Original analysis: ImmunoSEQ supplied junction-only sequences lacking quality scores, so filtering was different. The method was immunoSEQ multiplex PCR; TCRdb's version includes in-frame clones alone and lacks a portion of them. V, J and clone size are those of that table, while D and trimming were read from the DNA. Here the sample spans about 2.4 million clones, more than 85% being singletons. The CDR3 is 11 amino acids. Germline loops: CDR1 SQVTM, CDR2 ANQGSEA. Sequenced sample: naive CD4+ T cells from PBMCs. Subset given: CD45RA+ positively selected. The chain links TRBV29-1 to TRBJ2-7; 7 nucleotides agree with TRBD2. The receptor comes from a man between 18 and 29 years old in good health. Some clones in this sample may be carry-over from other donors' samples. Here the CDR3 reads CVGGEPYEQYF. In DNA, the CDR3 is TGCGTTGGGGGGGAGCCCTACGAGCAGTACTTC.